The sample holds a few counts of the clone carrying this T cell receptor beta chain. J lost 4 bases, V lost 8 bases, and 10 bases had no gene match. Germline V gene lookup returns CDR1 SNHLY and CDR2 FYNNEI. The CDR3 length is 14 residues. The data are from a study of T-cell memory formation after mild COVID-19. On the study more broadly: Largely, TCR clusters stayed within a single donor.

A single record per CDR3 protein comes from TCRdb applying MiXCR to the 5' RACE reads. The table includes just over 60,000 distinct CDR3 sequences, about a tenth detected once. This clonotype was sampled from a man in his late teens or twenties who had mild COVID-19 (a few samples of this study predate the infection). Cell type and time point are not known. This chain joins TRBV2 and TRBJ1-2; TRBD1 agrees at 7 bases. The sample taken for sequencing was PBMCs or a T cell subset sorted from them (not recorded which). CDR3 loop: CASLYLGQSYGYTF. CDR3 DNA sequence: TGTGCCAGCCTTTATTTGGGACAGAGCTATGGCTACACCTTC.